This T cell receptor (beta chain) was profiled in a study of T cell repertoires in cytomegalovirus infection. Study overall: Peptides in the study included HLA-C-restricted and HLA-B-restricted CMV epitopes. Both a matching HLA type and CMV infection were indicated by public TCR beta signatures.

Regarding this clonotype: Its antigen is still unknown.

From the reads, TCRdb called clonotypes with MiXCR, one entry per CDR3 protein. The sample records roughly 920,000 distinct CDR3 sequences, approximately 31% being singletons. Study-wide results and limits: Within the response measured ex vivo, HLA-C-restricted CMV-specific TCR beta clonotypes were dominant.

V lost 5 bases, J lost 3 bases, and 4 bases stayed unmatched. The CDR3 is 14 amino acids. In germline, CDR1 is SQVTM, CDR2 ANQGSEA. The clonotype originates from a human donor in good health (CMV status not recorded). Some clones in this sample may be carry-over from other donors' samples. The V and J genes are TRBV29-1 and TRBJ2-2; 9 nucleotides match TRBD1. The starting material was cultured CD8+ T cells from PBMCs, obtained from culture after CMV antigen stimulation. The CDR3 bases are TGCAGCGTTCAGGGACAGGGTGACACCGGGGAGCTGTTTTTT. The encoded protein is CSVQGQGDTGELFF.